The 14 T cell receptor beta chains below all came from one sample that was sequenced in a study of T cell repertoires in cytomegalovirus infection. TCRdb itself ran the reads through MiXCR, one entry per CDR3 protein. Of approximately 750,000 distinct CDR3 sequences listed, roughly 36% are singletons. Sequenced: PBMCs. These receptors originate from a human donor in good health (CMV status not recorded). Some clones in this sample may be carry-over from other donors' samples.

A remark on this clonotype: A much larger clone sits a single nucleotide away, making a read error possible. The CDR3 sequence is CASSLDRIATYAQYF. Written as DNA, the CDR3 is TGTGCCAGCAGCCTGGACAGGATCGCGACCTACGCGCAGTACTTC. The rearrangement links TRBV7-2 to TRBJ2-7; 7 bases agree with TRBD1. Germline CDR1 reads SGHTA; CDR2 reads FQGNSA. The CDR3 loop spans 15 amino acids.

A few counts support this clonotype. The V call is TRBV4-1, the J call TRBJ2-4; TRBD2 might be the D (6 bases). The germline V and J ends were trimmed by 0 bases and 16 bases, with 16 bases remaining between them. CDR3 length equals 13 residues. Germline lookup yields CDR1 MGHRA and CDR2 YSYEKL. CDR3 in amino acids: CASSQDKGLAAYF. The DNA of the CDR3 is TGCGCCAGCAGCCAAGATAAAGGATTAGCGGCTTACTTC.

The genes are TRBV6-6 and TRBJ1-4; D not resolved. Looked up from germline, CDR1 is MNHNY and CDR2 is SVGAGI (reference sequence). The ends were cut back, 10 bases at V and 0 bases at J, with 6 bases in the middle. The CDR3 length is 12 residues. CDR3 bases: TGTGCCACTTATGCAACTAATGAAAAACTGTTTTTT. Its protein product is CATYATNEKLFF.

This clonotype was detected ten times or more. The chain joins TRBV5-5 to TRBJ2-3; 8 nucleotides align to TRBD1. The CDR3 has 16 amino acids. The J segment lost 0 bases and the V segment lost 0 bases, leaving 3 bases of the junction unmatched. The germline V gene has CDR1 SGHKS and CDR2 YYEKEE (reference sequence). The CDR3 coding sequence is TGTGCCAGCAGCTTGGTACAGGGGGGAAGCACAGATACGCAGTATTTT. Its protein is CASSLVQGGSTDTQYF.

The rearrangement uses TRBV5-4 and TRBJ1-1; no clear D. Germline V gene lookup returns CDR1 SGHNT and CDR2 YYREEE (reference sequence). The CDR3 loop spans 14 amino acids. V shed 4 bases and J shed 3 bases, with 13 bases lying between them. CDR3 sequence reads: CASSQTGAHTEAFF. The DNA of the CDR3 is TGTGCCAGCAGCCAAACGGGAGCCCACACTGAAGCTTTCTTT.

The rearrangement joins TRBV7-3 to TRBJ1-2, with no clear D. Germline V gene lookup returns CDR1 SGHTA and CDR2 FQGTGA. The CDR3 length is 14 residues. Trimming cost V 5 bases and J 4 bases, with 14 bases left between them. The DNA of the CDR3 is TGTGCCAGCAGCACCTCTGGGGAGTCCTATGGCTACACCTTC. The encoded protein is CASSTSGESYGYTF.

Note on this clonotype: A much larger clone sits a single nucleotide away, making a read error possible. The chain has TRBV7-2 and TRBJ1-2; perhaps TRBD1 as D (5 bases). The germline V gene has CDR1 SGHTA and CDR2 FQGNSA. CDR3 length equals 14 residues. CDR3 in amino acids: CASSFGRAAYVYTF. The CDR3 DNA follows: TGTGCCAGCAGCTTCGGCAGGGCGGCCTATGTCTACACCTTC.

The chain couples TRBV7-2 to TRBJ2-2; 9 bases map to TRBD2. The CDR3 runs to 15 residues. Trimming removed 5 bases from V and 3 bases from J; junction bases left unmatched: 4. CDR1 and CDR2 from the germline V gene are SGHTA and FQGNSA. In nucleotides, the CDR3 is TGTGCCAGCAGCCTGATAGCGGGGGACACCGGGGAGCTGTTTTTT. This codes for CASSLIAGDTGELFF.

This chain uses TRBV5-4 with TRBJ2-7; 7 nucleotides line up with TRBD2. V dropped 1 base and J dropped 5; count of bases not matched to a gene: 6. The CDR3 totals 14 residues. Germline CDR1 SGHNT, CDR2 YYREEE (reference sequence). The chain's CDR3 is CASSLRLARDEQYF. In DNA form, the CDR3 reads TGTGCCAGCAGCTTGCGACTAGCCAGGGACGAGCAGTACTTC.

The genes are TRBV10-3 and TRBJ2-2, with D perhaps being TRBD1 or TRBD2 (5 bases each). The germline V and J ends were trimmed by 6 bases and 5 bases, with 34 bases remaining between them. The CDR3 sequence is 21 residues long. CDR1 is ENHRY, CDR2 SYGVKD, per germline. DNA for the CDR3: TGTGCCATCAGAGGAACTCCCGGGACGGCTCAGGCGGCCTACCTGACCGGGGAGCTGTTTTTT. Residues: CAIRGTPGTAQAAYLTGELFF.

As to this clonotype: It may be a read error: a sequence one base away is much more abundant. The rearrangement links TRBV7-2 to TRBJ2-3; D uncertain. In germline, CDR1 is SGHTA, CDR2 FQGNSA. CDR3 length: 13 amino acids. Deletions cut 0 bases from V and 4 bases from J, with 5 bases between. CDR3 sequence reads: CASSLAQSDTQYF. Here the CDR3 DNA reads TGTGCCAGCAGCTTAGCCCAGTCAGATACGCAGTATTTT.

This clonotype was observed a handful of times. The chain employs TRBV7-6 and TRBJ2-5, with D unclear. This CDR3 region has 14 residues. CDR1 is SGHVS and CDR2 is FNYEAQ in the germline V gene. V was cut by 4 bases and J by 5 bases, with 14 bases left in between. CDR3 loop: CASSSDMDMETQYF. CDR3 in DNA: TGTGCCAGCAGCTCCGATATGGATATGGAGACCCAGTACTTC. The variable domain in full, completed from reference TRBV7-6 and TRBJ2-5, reads GAGVSQSPRYKVTKRGQDVALRCDPISGHVSLYWYRQALGQGPEFLTYFNYEAQQDKSGLPNDRFSAERPEGSISTLTIQRTEQRDSAMYRCASSSDMDMETQYFGPGTRLLVL.

Concerning this clonotype itself: Germline is not matched at one junction end, which may reflect a read error. V is TRBV28 and J is TRBJ1-1; D is unclear. Per the germline V gene, CDR1 is MDHEN and CDR2 is SYDVKM. CDR3 size: 13 residues. This chain's CDR3 is CASSLSPDTEACF. The CDR3 DNA reads TGTGCCAGCAGTTTGTCCCCAGACACTGAAGCTTGCTTT.

This clonotype was seen more than once but under ten times. The chain joins TRBV7-2 to TRBJ2-5; TRBD1 is a possible D gene (6 bases). CDR3 length equals 13 residues. V lost 7 bases and J 4 bases, leaving 13 bases between the germline ends. Germline values: CDR1 SGHTA, CDR2 FQGNSA. The CDR3 DNA follows: TGTGCCAGCAACCAACAGGGTGGAGAGACCCAGTACTTC. Its protein is CASNQQGGETQYF.